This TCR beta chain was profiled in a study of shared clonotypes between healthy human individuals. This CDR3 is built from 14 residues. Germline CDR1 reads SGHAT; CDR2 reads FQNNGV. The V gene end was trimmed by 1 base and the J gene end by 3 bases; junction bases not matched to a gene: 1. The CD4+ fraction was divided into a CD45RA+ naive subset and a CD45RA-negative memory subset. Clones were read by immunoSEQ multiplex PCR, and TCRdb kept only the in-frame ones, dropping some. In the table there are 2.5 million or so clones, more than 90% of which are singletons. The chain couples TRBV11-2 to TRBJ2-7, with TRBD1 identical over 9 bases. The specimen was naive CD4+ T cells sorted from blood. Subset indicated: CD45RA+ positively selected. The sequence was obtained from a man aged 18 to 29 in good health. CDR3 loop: CASSLAGQGYEQYF. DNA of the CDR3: TGTGCCAGCAGCTTAGCGGGACAGGGCTACGAGCAGTACTTC.